The 7 T cell receptor beta chains given below trace back to one sample, sequenced in a study of a mutant IDH1 vaccine in newly diagnosed glioma. Here immunoSEQ multiplex PCR was the method, and the copy in TCRdb shows in-frame clones only, minus some. The sample records about 63,000 clones, around four fifths being singletons. Time point of the sample: baseline, week 1 (first vaccination visit). Sample treatment: pre-vaccination baseline after standard-of-care therapy. Sample: peripheral blood mononuclear cells (PBMCs), taken from a glioma patient treated with radiotherapy, temozolomide or both. Receptor source: a woman aged 18 to 35 with glioma. Some clones in this sample may be carry-over from other donors' samples.

The genes are TRBV2 and TRBJ2-1, with no clear D. The CDR3 runs to 15 residues. CDR1 is SNHLY, CDR2 FYNNEI, per germline. V gave up 3 bases and J gave up 2 bases, with 11 bases separating them. The CDR3 DNA reads TGTGCCAGCAGTGAGGATTTGGGTCCCTACAATGAGCAGTTCTTC. It is translated as CASSEDLGPYNEQFF.

The V call is TRBV27, the J call TRBJ1-5, with D maybe TRBD1 (6 bases). The V end was cut by 1 base, the J end by 6 bases, with 16 bases between. Germline CDR1 MNHEY, CDR2 SMNVEV (reference sequence). The length of the CDR3 is 16 residues. The CDR3 sequence: CASSLYHGGDAQPQHF. DNA of the CDR3: TGTGCCAGCAGTTTATATCACGGGGGCGATGCTCAGCCCCAGCATTTT.

The table lists this clone with a count of one. V and J are TRBV25-1 and TRBJ2-7, with 11 bases aligning to TRBD1. V was pared by 2 bases and J by 2 bases, with 5 bases of the junction left unmatched. The CDR3 has 16 residues. Germline-derived CDR1 and CDR2 are MGHDK and SYGVNS. The CDR3 here is CASSEGPGQGAYEQYF. The DNA for the CDR3 is TGTGCCAGCAGTGAAGGACCGGGACAGGGGGCCTACGAGCAGTACTTC.

This chain connects TRBV7-8 to TRBJ2-7, with D perhaps matching TRBD2 (5 bases). CDR1 is SGHVS and CDR2 is FQNEAQ in the germline V gene. This CDR3 spans 14 amino acids. With 4 bases removed from V and 5 bases from J, the gap between germline ends came to 15 bases. The CDR3 reads CASSWTGHGDEQYF. In nucleotides, the CDR3 is TGTGCCAGCAGCTGGACGGGCCACGGGGACGAGCAGTACTTC.

The V and J genes are TRBV9 and TRBJ2-5, with TRBD2 as a possible D gene (6 bases). The CDR3 has 15 amino acids. Trimming took off 0 bases at V and 5 bases at J, with 14 bases between the two ends. In germline, CDR1 is SGDLS, CDR2 YYNGEE. The CDR3 reads CASSVGSSDGETQYF. CDR3 nucleotides: TGTGCCAGCAGCGTAGGGTCTAGCGACGGGGAGACCCAGTACTTC.

The chain carries TRBV6-5 and TRBJ2-7; perhaps TRBD1 as D (5 bases). Trimming pared 2 bases from V and 7 bases from J, leaving 18 bases between. This CDR3 region has 15 residues. Germline V lookup: CDR1 MNHEY, CDR2 SVGAGI. This CDR3 reads CASSYGFKGAGEQYF. For the CDR3, the DNA is TGTGCCAGCAGTTACGGGTTTAAAGGGGCCGGGGAGCAGTACTTC.

This clone was observed a handful of times. This chain uses TRBV7-2 with TRBJ1-5; unclear D gene. V lost 0 bases and J lost 1, with 13 bases in between. This CDR3 comprises 17 residues. Germline values: CDR1 SGHTA, CDR2 FQGNSA. For the CDR3, the DNA is TGTGCCAGCAGCTTAGCGCGAAGTCCCGGGAGCAATCAGCCCCAGCATTTT. This translates into CASSLARSPGSNQPQHF.